These 22 T cell receptor beta chains were all obtained from the same sample, sequenced in a study of shared clonotypes between healthy human individuals. The repertoire was sequenced with immunoSEQ multiplex PCR; TCRdb's copy has only in-frame clones and lacks some. The table shows some 1.5 million clones, with around 97% occurring only once. Material for sequencing was naive CD4+ T cells sorted from blood. Stated subset: CD45RA+ positively selected. Receptor source: a man between 25 and 39 years old in good health.

The chain is built from TRBV29-1 and TRBJ2-5; D perhaps matches TRBD2 (9 bases). The V gene's germline CDR1 is SQVTM and CDR2 ANQGSEA. Trimming removed 5 bases at V and 7 bases at J, with 35 bases between. The CDR3 runs to 19 residues. CDR3 amino acids: CSVSARGHSMREGPATQYF. The CDR3 nucleotides are TGCAGCGTTAGTGCCAGGGGGCATTCTATGCGGGAGGGCCCTGCGACCCAGTACTTC.

The chain employs TRBV25-1 and TRBJ1-1, with 7 bases that match TRBD1. This CDR3 spans 16 amino acids. The V gene's germline CDR1 is MGHDK and CDR2 SYGVNS. The V gene end was trimmed by 4 bases and the J gene end by 1 base; junction bases not matched to a gene: 9. The CDR3 DNA reads TGTGCCAGCAGTGGACCGACAGGGCAACGGAACACTGAAGCTTTCTTT. Its translation: CASSGPTGQRNTEAFF.

The genes are TRBV29-1 and TRBJ2-1, with 8 bases matching TRBD1. CDR3 length equals 13 residues. The J segment lost 9 bases and the V segment lost 4 bases, leaving 8 bases of the junction unmatched. Germline V gene sequence: CDR1 SQVTM, CDR2 ANQGSEA. The CDR3 protein is CSVGRTGNGEQFF. In nucleotides, the CDR3 is TGCAGCGTTGGGAGGACAGGGAACGGTGAGCAGTTCTTC.

The chain combines TRBV7-9 with TRBJ2-1; 10 bases align to TRBD2. Trimming at V came to 6 bases and at J to 3 bases, leaving 17 bases not matched to a gene. The CDR3 loop spans 19 amino acids. The V gene's germline CDR1 is SEHNR and CDR2 FQNEAQ (reference sequence). CDR3 sequence reads: CASRRGLAGDHSDYNEQFF. The CDR3 bases are TGTGCCAGCAGACGCGGTCTAGCGGGAGATCACTCGGACTACAATGAGCAGTTCTTC.

The DNA of the CDR3 is TGTGCCAGCCAAGCTTCCCCTTCTAGCGGGAGTTCTGGCAATGAGCAGTTCTTC. Encoded protein: CASQASPSSGSSGNEQFF. The V call is TRBV25-1, the J call TRBJ2-1; TRBD2 aligns across 10 bases. Trimming at V came to 8 bases and at J to 6 bases, leaving 19 bases not matched to a gene. This CDR3 has 18 amino acids. The V gene's germline CDR1 is MGHDK and CDR2 SYGVNS. The complete variable domain, with remaining parts taken from reference TRBV25-1 and TRBJ2-1, reads EADIYQTPRYLVIGTGKKITLECSQTMGHDKMYWYQQDPGMELHLIHYSYGVNSTEKGDLSSESTVSRIRTEHFPLTLESARPSHTSQYLCASQASPSSGSSGNEQFFGPGTRLTVL.

A remark on this clone: The same CDR3 arises from other DNA sequences in this sample as well. The V gene is TRBV5-1, the J gene TRBJ1-1; maybe TRBD1 (5 bases). Germline CDR1 is SGHRS and CDR2 is YFSETQ. The V gene lost 0 bases and the J gene lost 2 bases, with 8 bases spanning the gap. The CDR3 has 14 amino acids. The CDR3 DNA follows: TGCGCCAGCAGCTTGGTGGGGGGTAACACTGAAGCTTTCTTT. It specifies CASSLVGGNTEAFF.

Here the CDR3 DNA reads TGTGCCAGCAGTCCCGGACAGGGTCGATGGGAGACCCAGTACTTC. Its translation: CASSPGQGRWETQYF. This chain joins TRBV27 and TRBJ2-5; 8 bases are shared with TRBD1. With V trimmed by 5 bases and J by 5 bases, 10 bases remained unmatched. Germline V gene lookup returns CDR1 MNHEY and CDR2 SMNVEV (reference sequence). The CDR3 sequence is 15 residues long.

This clone was recorded once. This CDR3 is CASSEGPGDGYTF. The CDR3 bases are TGTGCCAGCAGTGAAGGGCCAGGGGACGGCTACACCTTC. The chain combines TRBV2 with TRBJ1-2, with D maybe TRBD1 (6 bases). V gave up 1 base and J gave up 8 bases, with 11 bases separating them. The germline gives CDR1 SNHLY, CDR2 FYNNEI. The CDR3 consists of 13 residues.

This sequence joins TRBV7-8 and TRBJ2-7; the D call may be TRBD1 or TRBD2 (7 bases each). The CDR3 runs to 15 residues. V was pared by 6 bases and J by 3 bases, with 18 bases between. Per the germline V gene, CDR1 is SGHVS and CDR2 is FQNEAQ. CDR3 sequence reads: CASRMVAGGGYEQYF. Written as DNA, the CDR3 is TGTGCCAGCAGGATGGTGGCAGGGGGGGGCTACGAGCAGTACTTC.

The V call is TRBV2, the J call TRBJ2-7; possible D gene TRBD1, 6 bases. Germline assignment: CDR1 SNHLY and CDR2 FYNNEI. V was pared by 6 bases and J by 9 bases, with 21 bases between. CDR3 size: 14 residues. The CDR3 bases are TGTGCCAGCAGGGCGACAGGAGACCTACGATGGCAGTACTTC. Encoded protein: CASRATGDLRWQYF.

The rearrangement links TRBV6-5 to TRBJ1-5, with a weak D call TRBD1 (6 bases). The germline V gene has CDR1 MNHEY and CDR2 SVGAGI. The CDR3 runs 14 residues. V lost 4 bases to trimming and J lost 5 bases, with 12 bases between them. CDR3 DNA: TGTGCCAGCAGTTGGGTGGGGGCCGATCAGCCCCAGCATTTT. Encoded protein: CASSWVGADQPQHF.

The rearrangement uses TRBV7-3 and TRBJ2-5; D unclear. V lost 5 bases and J lost 0, with 7 bases in between. The CDR3 consists of 13 residues. Per the germline V gene, CDR1 is SGHTA and CDR2 is FQGTGA. The CDR3 reads CASSPRNQETQYF. CDR3 coding DNA: TGTGCCAGCAGCCCACGAAACCAAGAGACCCAGTACTTC.

The rearrangement joins TRBV7-2 to TRBJ2-7; 14 bases align to TRBD2. The length of the CDR3 is 19 residues. Looked up from germline, CDR1 is SGHTA and CDR2 is FQGNSA. The V segment lost 1 base and the J segment 9 bases; nucleotides outside the gene matches: 17. CDR3 region: CASSLGGTRTSGRSGWQYF. The CDR3 coding sequence is TGTGCCAGCAGCTTAGGAGGCACGCGGACTAGCGGGAGGAGTGGCTGGCAGTACTTC.

CDR3 nucleotides: TGCGCCAGCAGCCAGACTGTCGCCGCCAGCCCCTATGGCTACACCTTC. Encoded protein: CASSQTVAASPYGYTF. This chain connects TRBV4-3 to TRBJ1-2; D not certain. Per germline, CDR1 LGHNA and CDR2 YSLEER. The CDR3 is 16 amino acids. Between the trimmed V and J ends, which lost 3 bases and 4 bases, there was a span of 18 bases.

The V and J genes are TRBV25-1 and TRBJ2-1; either TRBD1 or TRBD2 may supply D (5 bases each). Trimming left V 3 bases short and J 9 bases short, with 6 bases between. The length of the CDR3 is 11 residues. The V gene's germline CDR1 is MGHDK and CDR2 SYGVNS. CDR3 residues: CASSEGPEQFF. Here the CDR3 DNA reads TGTGCCAGCAGTGAGGGACCTGAGCAGTTCTTC.

The chain is built from TRBV2 and TRBJ2-6; 7 nucleotides align to TRBD1. Germline trimming cut 5 bases from V and 2 bases from J; bases unmatched to any gene: 9. The CDR3 is 17 amino acids. The V gene's germline CDR1 is SNHLY and CDR2 FYNNEI. The CDR3, as DNA: TGTGCCAGCAGTAGCCACAGGGGCAGCACTGGGGCCAACGTCCTGACTTTC. Translation gives CASSSHRGSTGANVLTF.

The chain has TRBV5-5 and TRBJ2-4; TRBD2 matches at 7 bases. The CDR3 is made up of 11 amino acids. Trimming at V came to 2 bases and at J to 13 bases, leaving 3 bases not matched to a gene. In germline, CDR1 is SGHKS, CDR2 YYEKEE (reference sequence). CDR3 protein: CASSFSGLQYF. The CDR3 DNA follows: TGTGCCAGCAGCTTTAGCGGGCTACAGTACTTC.

J is TRBJ1-2 and V is TRBV19; 10 bases are a match to TRBD1. Trimming removed 7 bases from V and 4 bases from J; junction bases left unmatched: 24. The CDR3 is made up of 20 amino acids. From germline, CDR1 is LNHDA and CDR2 SQIVND (reference sequence). The CDR3: CASTPNPPGQGLASIYGYTF. CDR3 sequence (DNA): TGTGCCAGTACCCCAAACCCACCGGGACAGGGGTTAGCGTCTATCTATGGCTACACCTTC.

The rearrangement joins TRBV6-5 to TRBJ1-2; D is unclear. CDR3 length equals 14 residues. Germline CDR1 reads MNHEY; CDR2 reads SVGAGI. V shed 0 bases and J shed 8 bases, with 13 bases lying between them. Here the CDR3 reads CASSYSSQLRGYTF. The DNA of the CDR3 is TGTGCCAGCAGTTACTCGTCCCAGCTAAGGGGCTACACCTTC.

The rearrangement joins TRBV7-8 to TRBJ2-3; no firm D call. CDR1 and CDR2 (germline): SGHVS, FQNEAQ. This CDR3 region has 14 residues. Trimming pared 0 bases from V and 7 bases from J, leaving 11 bases between. CDR3 region: CASSLAPPRNTQYF. CDR3 sequence (DNA): TGTGCCAGCAGCTTAGCCCCACCGAGGAATACGCAGTATTTT.

This sequence joins TRBV2 and TRBJ1-4; D is perhaps TRBD1 (5 bases). Trimming stripped 7 bases from V and 8 bases from J, with 11 bases between. The germline V gene has CDR1 SNHLY and CDR2 FYNNEI. There are 12 residues in the CDR3. CDR3 coding DNA: TGTGCCAGCACCAGGGTAGGGGAAAAACTGTTTTTT. Its protein product is CASTRVGEKLFF.

The CDR3 DNA follows: TGTGCCAGCAGCGACGTGAGGTCCACAGATACGCAGTATTTT. It encodes CASSDVRSTDTQYF. The rearrangement links TRBV9 to TRBJ2-3; D gene unclear. Between the trimmed V and J ends, which lost 3 bases and 2 bases, there was a span of 10 bases. The CDR3 has 14 amino acids. The germline V gene has CDR1 SGDLS and CDR2 YYNGEE.